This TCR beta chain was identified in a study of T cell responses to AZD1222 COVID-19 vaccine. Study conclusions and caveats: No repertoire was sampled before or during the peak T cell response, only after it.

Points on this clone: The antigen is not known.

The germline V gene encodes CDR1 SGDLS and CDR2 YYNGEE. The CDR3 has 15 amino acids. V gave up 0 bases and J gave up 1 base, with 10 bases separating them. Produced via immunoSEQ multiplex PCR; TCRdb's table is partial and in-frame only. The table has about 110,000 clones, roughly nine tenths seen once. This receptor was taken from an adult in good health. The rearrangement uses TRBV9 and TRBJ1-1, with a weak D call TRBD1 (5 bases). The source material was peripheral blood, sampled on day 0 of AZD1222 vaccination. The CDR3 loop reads CASSVAGRQNTEAFF. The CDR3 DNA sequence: TGTGCCAGCAGCGTAGCGGGACGTCAGAACACTGAAGCTTTCTTT.